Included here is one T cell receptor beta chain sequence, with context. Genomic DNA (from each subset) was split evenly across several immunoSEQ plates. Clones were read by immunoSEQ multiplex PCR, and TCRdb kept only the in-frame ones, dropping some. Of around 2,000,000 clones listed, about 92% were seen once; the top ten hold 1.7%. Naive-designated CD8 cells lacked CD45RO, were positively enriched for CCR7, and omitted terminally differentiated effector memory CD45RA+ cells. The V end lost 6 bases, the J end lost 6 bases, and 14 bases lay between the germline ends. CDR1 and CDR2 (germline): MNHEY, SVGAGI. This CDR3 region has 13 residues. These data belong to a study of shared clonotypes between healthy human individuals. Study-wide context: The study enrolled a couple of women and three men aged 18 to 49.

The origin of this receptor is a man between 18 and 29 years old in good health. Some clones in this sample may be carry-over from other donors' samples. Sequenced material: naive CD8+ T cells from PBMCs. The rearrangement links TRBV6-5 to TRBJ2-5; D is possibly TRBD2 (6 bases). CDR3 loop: CASSGEDAKTQYF. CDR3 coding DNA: TGTGCCAGCAGCGGGGAGGACGCAAAGACCCAGTACTTC.